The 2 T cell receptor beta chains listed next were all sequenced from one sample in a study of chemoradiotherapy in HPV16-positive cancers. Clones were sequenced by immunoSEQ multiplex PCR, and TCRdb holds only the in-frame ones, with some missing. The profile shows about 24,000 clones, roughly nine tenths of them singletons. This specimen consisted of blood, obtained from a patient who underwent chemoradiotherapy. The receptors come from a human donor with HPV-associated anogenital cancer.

CDR3: CASSVGSSPPEAFF. CDR3 bases: TGTGCCAGCAGCGTAGGGAGTTCGCCGCCTGAAGCTTTCTTT. The chain combines TRBV9 with TRBJ1-1, with unresolved D. In germline, CDR1 is SGDLS, CDR2 YYNGEE. This CDR3 region has 14 residues. The V and J ends lost 0 bases and 6 bases respectively, with 12 bases between them.

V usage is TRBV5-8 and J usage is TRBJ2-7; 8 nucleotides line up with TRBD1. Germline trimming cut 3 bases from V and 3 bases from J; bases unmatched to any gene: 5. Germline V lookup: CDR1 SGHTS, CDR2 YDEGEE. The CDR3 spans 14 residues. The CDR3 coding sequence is TGTGCCAGCAGCTCGCGACAGGGGCTCTACGAGCAGTACTTC. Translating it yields CASSSRQGLYEQYF.